These T cell receptor beta chains were read from a single sample in a study of T-cell reconstitution after alpha-beta-depleted transplantation in children. TCRdb fed the PCR reads into MiXCR, producing one record per CDR3 protein. The data hold about 900,000 distinct CDR3 sequences, with about 31% observed a single time. This specimen consisted of PBMCs, mostly from graft donor cells, obtained 360 days after TCRalphabeta/CD19-depleted stem cell transplant. These receptors were taken from a boy under two years old who had a stem cell transplant for SCID, so the T cells may come from the graft donor. The CDR3 runs from the conserved cysteine through the conserved F or W. A D gene is named only where the DNA matches it firmly. Rows give clone size only sometimes, using once, few, many, or a class for an expanded clone.

J gene	D gene	clone size	V gene	CDR3 DNA	CDR3 protein
TRBJ2-7	-	-	TRBV12-3/TRBV12-4	TGTGCCAGCAGTTCGTTTGCAGGGGCGGGCTACGAGCAGTACTTC	CASSSFAGAGYEQYF
TRBJ1-5	-	once	TRBV4-1	TGCGCCAGCAGCCCCTACTGGGGGGGCGGGGACAATCAGCCCCAGCATTTT	CASSPYWGGGDNQPQHF
TRBJ2-1	-	-	TRBV7-3	TGTGCCAGCAGCTTAAGGGGGGCTGAGGATGAGCAGTTCTTC	CASSLRGAEDEQFF
TRBJ1-4	-	few	TRBV4-3	TGCGCCAGCAGCCAAGGCCCAGGAGCAACTAATGAAAAACTGTTTTTT	CASSQGPGATNEKLFF
TRBJ1-6	TRBD1	-	TRBV6-2/TRBV6-3	TGTGCCAGCGGCGACAGGGTTTCACCCCTCCACTTT	CASGDRVSPLHF
TRBJ1-5	-	once	TRBV5-1	TGCGCCAGCAGCTTGGATCCGGGGCAGGGGAATCTGCCCCAGCATTTT	CASSLDPGQGNLPQHF
TRBJ1-5	-	few	TRBV15	TGTGCCACCAGCCCAGATTATAGCAATCAGCCCCAGCATTTT	CATSPDYSNQPQHF
TRBJ2-5	-	few	TRBV7-8	TGTGCCAGCAGCTTAGGGGCAGTCGGTTTAGGTACCCAGTACTTC	CASSLGAVGLGTQYF
TRBJ2-7	-	-	TRBV7-2	TGTGCCAGCAGCTTAAGAGGCGCCGGGGGAGAGCAGTACTTC	CASSLRGAGGEQYF
TRBJ1-2	TRBD1	few	TRBV5-1	TGCGCCAGCAGCTGGACAGGGTCAGCTAACTATGGCTACACCTTC	CASSWTGSANYGYTF
TRBJ2-2	-	-	TRBV12-3/TRBV12-4	TGTGCCAGCCTACGCCGAGGGGGATTCAACACCGGGGAGCTGTTTTTT	CASLRRGGFNTGELFF
TRBJ2-3	-	few	TRBV7-6	TGTGCCAGCAGCTTCTACGCAGATACGCAGTATTTT	CASSFYADTQYF